These 13 T cell receptor beta chains share one sample of origin, sequenced in a study of blood T cell repertoires in COVID-19. Only in-frame clones appear in the TCRdb table, and some are missing; sequencing was by immunoSEQ multiplex PCR. This table holds 350,000 to 550,000 clones, 75% to 90% found once. The sample comprised peripheral blood. Source of these receptors: a woman younger than 45 with acute or convalescent COVID-19.

This clone was seen only a few times. The CDR3 spells CASSPTGPMYEQYF. The CDR3 nucleotides read TGTGCCAGCAGCCCGACAGGCCCCATGTACGAGCAGTACTTC. The J gene is TRBJ2-7, the V gene TRBV7-6; D possibly corresponds to TRBD1 (6 bases). The V end was cut by 5 bases, the J end by 4 bases, with 15 bases between. Germline V gene lookup returns CDR1 SGHVS and CDR2 FNYEAQ. The CDR3 covers 14 residues.

V is TRBV18 and J is TRBJ1-2, with 7 bases lining up with TRBD1. Germline V gene lookup returns CDR1 KGHSH and CDR2 LQKENI. V trimming: 5 bases; J trimming: 4 bases; junction bases outside the gene matches: 10. The CDR3 length is 15 residues. CDR3 in amino acids: CASSSTGTDLYGYTF. As DNA, the CDR3 is TGTGCCAGCTCATCTACCGGGACAGACCTCTATGGCTACACCTTC.

The CDR3 DNA reads TGCGCCAGCAGCTTGGTTGGCCGGGTGGGCACAGATACGCAGTATTTT. Translated, it gives CASSLVGRVGTDTQYF. The rearrangement uses TRBV5-1 and TRBJ2-3; D gene ambiguous. V was clipped by 0 bases and J by 1 base, with 12 bases between them. This CDR3 is built from 16 residues. The germline V gene has CDR1 SGHRS and CDR2 YFSETQ. Full variable domain (missing parts from reference TRBV5-1 and TRBJ2-3): KAGVTQTPRYLIKTRGQQVTLSCSPISGHRSVSWYQQTPGQGLQFLFEYFSETQRNKGNFPGRFSGRQFSNSRSEMNVSTLELGDSALYLCASSLVGRVGTDTQYFGPGTRLTVL.

For the CDR3, the DNA is TGCGCCAGCAGCTTGGGTCAGACTTCGAACACTGAAGCTTTCTTT. Residues: CASSLGQTSNTEAFF. This sequence joins TRBV5-1 and TRBJ1-1; D unresolved. Germline loops: CDR1 SGHRS, CDR2 YFSETQ. The V end lost 0 bases, the J end lost 1 base, and 10 bases lay between the germline ends. The CDR3 length is 15 residues.

The J gene is TRBJ1-5, the V gene TRBV5-8; D gene ambiguous. The CDR3 is 13 amino acids. V was pared by 2 bases and J by 7 bases, with 10 bases between. In germline, CDR1 is SGHTS, CDR2 YDEGEE. In DNA, the CDR3 is TGTGCCAGCAGCTTAATGGGAGGCCAGCCCCAGCATTTT. Encoded protein: CASSLMGGQPQHF.

The chain links TRBV4-1 to TRBJ2-3; 16 nucleotides match TRBD2. In germline, CDR1 is MGHRA, CDR2 YSYEKL. V trimming: 1 base; J trimming: 1 base; junction bases outside the gene matches: 8. The CDR3 consists of 20 residues. The CDR3 region is CASSQAEVGLAGGRTDTQYF. CDR3 bases: TGCGCCAGCAGCCAAGCGGAGGTGGGACTAGCGGGGGGGCGCACAGATACGCAGTATTTT.

The rearrangement uses TRBV24-1 and TRBJ2-3, with TRBD2 matching over 9 bases. The junction had 3 bases not matched to a gene; V was cut back by 0 bases and J by 3 bases. The germline V gene encodes CDR1 KGHDR and CDR2 SFDVKD. The CDR3 spans 16 residues. The CDR3 DNA reads TGTGCCACCAGTGATTTGGCTAGCGGGGCTACAGATACGCAGTATTTT. Translation: CATSDLASGATDTQYF.

The V gene is TRBV28, the J gene TRBJ1-1; a possible D gene is TRBD1 (6 bases). The CDR3 is 11 amino acids. Looked up from germline, CDR1 is MDHEN and CDR2 is SYDVKM. Trimming shortened V by 7 bases and J by 7 bases, and 10 bases separated the two germline ends. CDR3: CASTRTVEAFF. The DNA for the CDR3 is TGTGCCAGCACCCGGACAGTTGAAGCTTTCTTT.

This clone was counted once. The V call is TRBV15, the J call TRBJ2-7; TRBD2 matches at 15 bases. Losses at the gene ends were 4 bases for V and 5 bases for J; bases not matched to a gene: 6. In germline, CDR1 is LNHNV, CDR2 YYDKDF (reference sequence). This CDR3 spans 16 amino acids. The CDR3 DNA reads TGTGCCACCAGCATGGGACTAGCGGGGGGATATGACGAGCAGTACTTC. Protein product: CATSMGLAGGYDEQYF.

This sequence joins TRBV29-1 and TRBJ1-1, with D uncertain. The V and J ends lost 4 bases and 1 base respectively, with 4 bases between them. CDR1 is SQVTM and CDR2 is ANQGSEA in the germline V gene. The CDR3 sequence is 11 residues long. The CDR3 loop is CSVVGNTEAFF. For the CDR3, the DNA is TGCAGCGTTGTCGGGAACACTGAAGCTTTCTTT.

The chain links TRBV11-2 to TRBJ1-1; no reliable D call. CDR3 length equals 14 residues. Germline values: CDR1 SGHAT, CDR2 FQNNGV. Trimming removed 5 bases at V and 0 bases at J, with 10 bases between. Here the CDR3 DNA reads TGTGCCAGCAGCCCGCGTTACGTGAACACTGAAGCTTTCTTT. It specifies CASSPRYVNTEAFF.

This clone was counted between two and nine times. The CDR3 bases are TGTGCCAGCAGTCCCCCCCTAGCGGGGGGCCTTAGCACAGATACGCAGTATTTT. It translates to CASSPPLAGGLSTDTQYF. This chain joins TRBV27 and TRBJ2-3; 11 bases map to TRBD2. In germline, CDR1 is MNHEY, CDR2 SMNVEV (reference sequence). The length of the CDR3 is 18 residues. The ends lost 5 bases at V and 0 bases at J; junction bases unmatched: 10.

The chain couples TRBV28 to TRBJ1-2; 12 bases are shared with TRBD1. From germline, CDR1 is MDHEN and CDR2 SYDVKM. CDR3 size: 14 residues. The J segment lost 8 bases and the V segment lost 6 bases, leaving 7 bases of the junction unmatched. DNA of the CDR3: TGTGCCAGCAGCTGGGACAGGGGGCGCAGGGGCTACACCTTC. Encoded protein: CASSWDRGRRGYTF.